This T cell receptor beta chain was profiled in a study of T-cell reconstitution after alpha-beta-depleted transplantation in children. General study points: There were some patients whose high TCRbeta diversity at day 60 came from surviving recipient T cells and thymic progenitors.

As it was prepared, the TCRbeta library received unique molecular identifiers. From the PCR reads, TCRdb called clonotypes with MiXCR, one entry per CDR3 protein. Of some 310,000 distinct CDR3 sequences listed, approximately 23% are singletons. Germline lookup yields CDR1 MNHEY and CDR2 SMNVEV (reference sequence). V shed 5 bases, J shed 8 bases, and the junction held 9 bases outside the gene matches. The CDR3 loop spans 15 amino acids. This clonotype was recorded a few times. Antigen: not known. The sequence came from a male patient under 18 who had a stem cell transplant for acute lymphoblastic leukemia, so the T cells may come from the graft donor. This specimen consisted of PBMCs, mostly from graft donor cells, obtained 180 days after TCRalphabeta/CD19-depleted stem cell transplant. J is TRBJ1-3 and V is TRBV27; TRBD1 matches 10 bases. The CDR3 region is CASSLNRDRGYTIYF. The CDR3 DNA sequence: TGTGCCAGCAGTCTGAACCGGGACAGGGGCTACACCATATATTTT.